This note documents a single T cell receptor beta chain sequence. These data belong to a study of blood T cell repertoires in COVID-19. In the study overall: Samples representing acute and convalescent COVID-19 were sourced from the United States, Italy and Spain. T cells, B-cell-depleted T cells, or PBMCs supplied cDNA or gDNA.

Using immunoSEQ multiplex PCR, the repertoire was profiled, and TCRdb retains in-frame clones only, with some absent. This repertoire shows about 50,000 clones, about 82% found once; its top ten account for 2% to 2.5%. Specimen: peripheral blood. The TCR was taken from a woman in her sixties or seventies with acute or convalescent COVID-19.

The DNA for the CDR3 is TGTGCCAGCAGCTTAGGAGGGACAGGAATGGACTCTGAGCAGTTCTTC. Translating gives CASSLGGTGMDSEQFF. This chain uses TRBV7-3 with TRBJ2-1; 8 bases are shared with TRBD1. Trimming removed 2 bases from V and 9 bases from J; junction bases left unmatched: 12. Germline values: CDR1 SGHTA, CDR2 FQGTGA. This CDR3 comprises 16 residues.